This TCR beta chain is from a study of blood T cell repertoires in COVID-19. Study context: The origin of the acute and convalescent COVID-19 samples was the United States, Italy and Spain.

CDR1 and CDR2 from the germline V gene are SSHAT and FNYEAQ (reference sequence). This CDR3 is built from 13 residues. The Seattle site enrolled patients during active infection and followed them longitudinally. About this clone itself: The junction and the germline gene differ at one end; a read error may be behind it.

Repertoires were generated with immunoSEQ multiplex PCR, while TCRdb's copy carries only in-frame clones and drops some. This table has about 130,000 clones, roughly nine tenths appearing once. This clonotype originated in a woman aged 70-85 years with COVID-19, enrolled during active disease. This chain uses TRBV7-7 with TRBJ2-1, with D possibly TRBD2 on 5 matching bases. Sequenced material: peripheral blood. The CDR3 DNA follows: TGTGCTAGCAGCCCTGGAGTCGGGGTTGAGCAGTTCTTC. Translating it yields CASSPGVGVEQFF.